This paragraph reports one T cell receptor beta chain. Its antigen is undetermined. This sample was taken from a study of cytomegalovirus exposure and HLA in healthy donors. As for the study in general: Inside one of the first data releases sat some 93 million unique TCRs taken from HLA-typed donors. Study observations and caveats: Researchers left out some V segments, among them TRBV6-2 and TRBV6-3, as indistinguishable. An analysis was carried out at a later point. It showed that HLA-associated TCR beta chains were more clonally expanded than equally common non-associated chains.

The PCR was carried out with 60 Vbeta primers and 13 Jbeta primers. Here immunoSEQ multiplex PCR was the method, and the copy in TCRdb shows in-frame clones only, minus some. In the table there are 75,000 to 100,000 clones, approximately 7.1% of which are singletons. Germline CDR1 reads SGHTA; CDR2 reads FQGTGA. V lost 4 bases to trimming and J lost 8 bases; unmatched junction nucleotides: 6. The CDR3 spans 13 residues. The J gene is TRBJ1-2, the V gene TRBV7-3; 8 positions agree with TRBD1. This sequence originates from a man aged 50 to 59 in good health and CMV-seronegative. Source material: PBMCs. The CDR3 sequence: CASSSATGEGYTF. The CDR3 coding sequence is TGTGCCAGCAGCTCAGCGACAGGGGAAGGCTACACCTTC.